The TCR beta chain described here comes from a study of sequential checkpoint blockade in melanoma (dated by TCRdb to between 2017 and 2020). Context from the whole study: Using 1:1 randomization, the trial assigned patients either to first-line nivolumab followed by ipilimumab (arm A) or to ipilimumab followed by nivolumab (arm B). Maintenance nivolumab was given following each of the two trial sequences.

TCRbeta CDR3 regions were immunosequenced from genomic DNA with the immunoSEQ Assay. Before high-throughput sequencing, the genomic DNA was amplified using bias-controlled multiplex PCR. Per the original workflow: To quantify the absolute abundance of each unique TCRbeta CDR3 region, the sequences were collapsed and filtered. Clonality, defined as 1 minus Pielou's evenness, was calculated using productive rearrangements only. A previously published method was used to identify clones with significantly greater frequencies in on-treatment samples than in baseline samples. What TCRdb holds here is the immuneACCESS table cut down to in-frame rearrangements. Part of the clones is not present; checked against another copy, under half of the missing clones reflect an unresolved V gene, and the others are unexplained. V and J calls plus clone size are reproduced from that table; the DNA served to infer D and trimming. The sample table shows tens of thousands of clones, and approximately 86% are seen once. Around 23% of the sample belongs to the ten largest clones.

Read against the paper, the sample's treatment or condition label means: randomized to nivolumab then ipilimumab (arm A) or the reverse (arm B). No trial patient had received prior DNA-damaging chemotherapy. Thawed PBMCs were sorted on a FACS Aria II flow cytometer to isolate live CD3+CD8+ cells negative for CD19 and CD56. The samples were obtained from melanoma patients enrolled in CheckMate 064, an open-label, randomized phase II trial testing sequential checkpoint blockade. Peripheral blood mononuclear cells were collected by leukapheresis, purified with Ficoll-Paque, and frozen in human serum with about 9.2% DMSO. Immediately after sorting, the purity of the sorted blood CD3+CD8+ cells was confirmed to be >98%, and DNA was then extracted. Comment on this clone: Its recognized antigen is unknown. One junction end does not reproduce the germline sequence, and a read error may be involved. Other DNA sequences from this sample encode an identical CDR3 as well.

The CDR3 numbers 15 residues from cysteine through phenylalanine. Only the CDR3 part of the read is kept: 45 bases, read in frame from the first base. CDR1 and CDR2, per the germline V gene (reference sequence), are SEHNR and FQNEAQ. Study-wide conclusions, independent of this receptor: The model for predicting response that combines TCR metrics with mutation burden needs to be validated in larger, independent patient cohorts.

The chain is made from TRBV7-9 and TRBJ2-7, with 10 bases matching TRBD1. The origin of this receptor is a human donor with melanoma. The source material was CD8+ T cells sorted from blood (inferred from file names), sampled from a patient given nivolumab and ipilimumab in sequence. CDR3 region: CASSPGQGEGYEQYF. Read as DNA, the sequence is TGCGCCAGCAGCCCTGGACAGGGGGAAGGGTACGAGCAGTACTTC.